A single sample gave rise to the 8 T cell receptor beta chains below, sequenced in a study of cytomegalovirus exposure and HLA in healthy donors (dated by TCRdb to 2015 to 2018). The library was prepared using the immunoSEQ multiplex PCR assay. For the multiplex PCR, a mixture combining 60 forward primers for TCR Vbeta segments and 13 reverse primers for TCR Jbeta segments was used. This immuneACCESS table, as held by TCRdb, lists in-frame sequences with V and J called but not all clones. Of the missing ones, under half trace to an unresolved V gene in checked studies; the others have no known cause. This sample holds 110,000 or so clones; 67% were observed only once. The ten biggest clones cover about 8.6% of the sample. The sequenced sample was PBMCs. Source of these receptors: a man younger than 35 in good health and CMV-seropositive.

The genes are TRBV2 and TRBJ1-6, with 8 bases lining up with TRBD1. J was trimmed by 8 bases and V by 5 bases; bases with no gene match: 5. Germline values: CDR1 SNHLY, CDR2 FYNNEI. There are 14 residues in the CDR3. The CDR3 coding sequence is TGTGCCAGCAGTCAACAGGGGGGGCATTCACCCCTCCACTTT. It translates to CASSQQGGHSPLHF.

The gene calls are TRBV7-9 and TRBJ2-5, with D unclear. The J call may not be correct, given that the DNA end is closer to TRBJ2-7. There are 13 residues in the CDR3. CDR1 is SEHNR and CDR2 is FQNEAQ in the germline V gene (reference sequence). The CDR3 DNA reads as TGTGCCAGCAGCTTAGCCCTCTCCTACGAGCAGTACTTC. This gives the protein CASSLALSYEQYF.

In this sample, this clone turned up a few times. The chain joins TRBV11-1 to TRBJ2-1; 13 positions agree with TRBD2. V dropped 4 bases and J dropped 0; count of bases not matched to a gene: 0. Germline V gene sequence: CDR1 SGHAT, CDR2 FQDESV (reference sequence). The CDR3 is 16 amino acids. The CDR3 sequence: CASSWTSGSSYNEQFF. The CDR3 DNA reads TGTGCCAGCAGCTGGACTAGCGGGAGCTCCTACAATGAGCAGTTCTTC.

This chain joins TRBV9 and TRBJ2-1; D uncertain. Trimming cost V 0 bases and J 6 bases, with 13 bases left between them. In germline, CDR1 is SGDLS, CDR2 YYNGEE. This CDR3 region has 15 residues. CDR3 coding DNA: TGTGCCAGCAGCGTAGGTATTGACTGGCTCAATGAGCAGTTCTTC. Amino acids: CASSVGIDWLNEQFF.

The rearrangement links TRBV7-9 to TRBJ1-2; 7 bases are shared with TRBD1. Germline CDR1 reads SEHNR; CDR2 reads FQNEAQ (reference sequence). This CDR3 has 15 residues. The V segment lost 5 bases and the J segment 2 bases; nucleotides outside the gene matches: 8. CDR3 loop: CASSARDSKNYGYTF. DNA of the CDR3: TGTGCCAGCAGCGCTAGGGACAGCAAAAACTATGGCTACACCTTC.

The gene calls are TRBV4-1 and TRBJ1-2; D is uncertain. Germline CDR1 MGHRA, CDR2 YSYEKL. This CDR3 region has 14 residues. The V end lost 4 bases, the J end lost 7 bases, and 16 bases lay between the germline ends. In nucleotides, the CDR3 is TGCGCCAGCAGCCGAGGCGGACTGGGGTCTGGCTACACCTTC. Translation gives CASSRGGLGSGYTF.

The genes are TRBV18 and TRBJ2-7; 8 bases match TRBD1. The CDR3 contains 13 residues. Germline CDR1 is KGHSH and CDR2 is LQKENI. V lost 5 bases, J lost 5 bases, and 5 bases stayed unmatched. The CDR3 DNA follows: TGTGCCAGCTCAACGGGACAGGTTAACGAGCAGTACGTC. This gives the protein CASSTGQVNEQYV.

This clone showed up just a few times. The J gene is TRBJ1-5, the V gene TRBV1; no DNA check was done on the table's D call, TRBD1. TRBV1 is termed a pseudogene. The CDR3 has 14 amino acids. CDR3 bases: TGCACCAGCAGCCAGGACAGACGCAATCAGCCCCAGCATTTT. Translation: CTSSQDRRNQPQHF.